A selection of T cell receptor beta chains follows, all from one sample in a study of T-cell reconstitution after alpha-beta-depleted transplantation in children. Using its own MiXCR run on the PCR reads, TCRdb lists one record per CDR3 protein. The table has under 25,000 distinct CDR3 sequences, 10% to 15% seen once. The sequenced sample was PBMCs, mostly from graft donor cells, obtained 60 days after TCRalphabeta/CD19-depleted stem cell transplant. The source is a female patient between 2 and 15 years old who had a stem cell transplant for congenital amegakaryocytic thrombocytopenia, so the T cells may come from the graft donor. Each CDR3 is given with its conserved first and last residue. D genes are given only for firm matches. Clone size is stated in some rows and not others, as once, few, many or a class when expanded.

TRBJ1-1,NA,12,many,TRBV29-1,TGCAGCGTCCCTCTTCAGGGCACTGAAGCTTTCTTT,CSVPLQGTEAFF
TRBJ2-7,TRBD1,14,many,TRBV20-1,TGCAGTGCTAAATCCGGGACAGGAGACTACGAGCAGTACTTC,CSAKSGTGDYEQYF
TRBJ2-5,NA,14,NA,TRBV29-1,TGCAGCGTTGATGGGCTAGCGCTCCAAGAGACCCAGTACTTC,CSVDGLALQETQYF
TRBJ2-5,TRBD2,18,many,TRBV4-2,TGTGCCAGCAGCCAAGGGCTAGCGGGATTAAAGTACCAAGAGACCCAGTACTTC,CASSQGLAGLKYQETQYF
TRBJ1-2,NA,14,few,TRBV6-5,TGTGCCAGCAGTTACGGGACAACTGGCTATGGCTACACCTTC,CASSYGTTGYGYTF
TRBJ2-7,NA,13,many,TRBV12-3/TRBV12-4,TGTGCCAGCAGTTTAGCCACCGCCTACGAGCAGTACTTC,CASSLATAYEQYF
TRBJ1-6,TRBD1,17,many,TRBV3-1,TGTGCCAGCAGCCAATCAAGAGGACAGGGAAGGGATTCACCCCTCCACTTT,CASSQSRGQGRDSPLHF
TRBJ2-7,NA,12,many,TRBV20-1,TGCAGTGCTAGAGTCACTGGATACGAGCAGTACTTC,CSARVTGYEQYF
TRBJ2-3,NA,11,many,TRBV25-1,TGTGCCAGCAGCTACACAGATACGCAGTATTTT,CASSYTDTQYF
TRBJ2-1,NA,15,many,TRBV4-1,TGCGCCAGCAGCCAATTTGGGGGCCAACGACATGAGCAGTTCTTC,CASSQFGGQRHEQFF
TRBJ1-5,TRBD1,15,NA,TRBV7-9,TGTGCCAGCAGCAAGACAGGGGTCCTTGAGGGGGCCCAGCATTTT,CASSKTGVLEGAQHF
TRBJ2-3,NA,14,many,TRBV5-1,TGCGCCAGCAGCTTGGGGGATAGCACAGATACGCAGTATTTT,CASSLGDSTDTQYF
TRBJ1-5,NA,13,many,TRBV12-3/TRBV12-4,TGTGCCAGCACCGCGGGGGCACTTCAGCCCCAGCATTTT,CASTAGALQPQHF
TRBJ1-5,TRBD1,15,few,TRBV7-2,TGTGCCAGCAGCTTGCGGACAGGGAGCTATCAGCCCCAGCATTTT,CASSLRTGSYQPQHF
TRBJ2-1,NA,16,many,TRBV14,TGTGCCAGCAGCCAAGTCTGGGGGAGCTCCTACAATGAGCAGTTCTTC,CASSQVWGSSYNEQFF
TRBJ2-1,NA,15,many,TRBV28,TGTGCCAGCGGTGGGCAGACTAGCTCCTACAATGAGCAGTTCTTC,CASGGQTSSYNEQFF
TRBJ1-6,NA,16,many,TRBV20-1,TGCAGTGCTAGCCCTTCGACCGGGACAATTGGCTCACCCCTCCACTTT,CSASPSTGTIGSPLHF
TRBJ1-6,NA,13,NA,TRBV11-1,TGTGCCAGCAGCTTAGAGGTGCTTTCACCCCTCCACTTT,CASSLEVLSPLHF
TRBJ2-3,NA,18,many,TRBV3-1,TGTGCCAGCAGCCAATACGCACTGCAGATACCTAGCACAGATACGCAGTATTTT,CASSQYALQIPSTDTQYF
TRBJ2-1,NA,13,many,TRBV20-1,TGCAGTGCTAGAGCTCCCCTATGGAATGAGCAGTTCTTC,CSARAPLWNEQFF
TRBJ2-2,TRBD2,18,many,TRBV5-1,TGCGCCAGCAGCTTGCGGCCTAGCGGGAGCCATAACACCGGGGAGCTGTTTTTT,CASSLRPSGSHNTGELFF
TRBJ2-5,TRBD2,11,few,TRBV29-1,TGCAGCGTTCGGGAGGATGAGACCCAGTACTTC,CSVREDETQYF
TRBJ2-3,NA,15,many,TRBV20-1,TGCAGTGCTAGCCGAGCCGCCGAAAGCGCCGATACGCAGTATTTT,CSASRAAESADTQYF
TRBJ2-7,NA,16,many,TRBV7-6,TGTGCCAGCAGCTTAGAGGGAAGCGGGACAAACTACGAGCAGTACTTC,CASSLEGSGTNYEQYF
TRBJ2-7,NA,13,many,TRBV5-1,TGCGCCAGCAGCTGGGGGCTCTCCTACGAGCAGTACTTC,CASSWGLSYEQYF
TRBJ2-6,NA,15,many,TRBV5-1,TGCGCCAGCAGCTTGAGCGGCGCTGGGGCCAACGTCCTGACTTTC,CASSLSGAGANVLTF
TRBJ2-1,TRBD2,17,few,TRBV20-1,TGCTGTGCGCCGCCCCCTCTAGCGGAGGGATCCTACAATGAGCAGTTCTTC,CCAPPPLAEGSYNEQFF
TRBJ1-1,NA,14,many,TRBV7-6,TGTGCCAGCAGCTTAGGGCCGTTTAACACTGAAGCTTTCTTT,CASSLGPFNTEAFF
TRBJ2-3,NA,15,many,TRBV20-1,TGCAGTGCTAGAGAACCCCGAGAAATCACAGATACGCAGTATTTT,CSAREPREITDTQYF
TRBJ1-1,NA,13,many,TRBV6-5,TGTGCCAGCAGTTACCAGTGGGATCGGGAAGCTTTCTTT,CASSYQWDREAFF
TRBJ1-6,NA,13,NA,TRBV6-1,TGTGCCAGCTGGCGCGGGGGTAATTCACCCCTCCACTTT,CASWRGGNSPLHF
TRBJ2-2,NA,12,NA,TRBV12-3/TRBV12-4,TGTGCCAGCAGCCCTCGCCCCGGGGAGCTGTTTTTT,CASSPRPGELFF
TRBJ2-2,NA,13,many,TRBV12-3/TRBV12-4,TGTGCCAGCAGTACGAGGGGGGTCGGGGAGCTGTTTTTT,CASSTRGVGELFF
TRBJ1-2,NA,12,many,TRBV7-8,TGTGCCAGCAGCTTATCTCGGGAGGGCTACACCTTC,CASSLSREGYTF
TRBJ2-1,NA,13,many,TRBV4-1,TGCGCCAGCAGCCAAGAAAGATACGTGGAGCAGTTCTTC,CASSQERYVEQFF
TRBJ2-1,NA,19,NA,TRBV20-1,TGCAGGGGTAAGGCGCGGGCCTTTTCCAAAGGCATTTCCTACAATGAGCAGTTCTTC,CRGKARAFSKGISYNEQFF
TRBJ2-5,NA,15,many,TRBV25-1,TGTGCCAGCAGCGCCCTAGGGCCCCCACAGGAGACCCAGTACTTC,CASSALGPPQETQYF
TRBJ1-1,NA,14,many,TRBV20-1,TGCAGTGCTAGACTCTCTCTGCTGAACACTGAAGCTTTCTTT,CSARLSLLNTEAFF
TRBJ1-2,NA,16,NA,TRBV10-3,TGTGCCATCAGTGAGTCGAAAACAGAGAATACGTATGGCTATTCCTTC,CAISESKTENTYGYSF
TRBJ2-3,TRBD2,17,many,TRBV4-1,TGCGCCAGCAGCCAAGTCTCTCTAGCGGGCCTCACAGATACGCAGTATTTT,CASSQVSLAGLTDTQYF
TRBJ2-1,TRBD2,15,many,TRBV12-3/TRBV12-4,TGTGCCAGCAGTTTAACTAGCGGGAGCTACAATGAGCAGTTCTTC,CASSLTSGSYNEQFF
TRBJ2-1,NA,13,NA,TRBV6-5,TGTGCCAGCAGTTCCATCTCCTACAATGAGCAGTTCTTC,CASSSISYNEQFF
TRBJ1-5,NA,15,many,TRBV5-1,TGCGCCAGCAGCTTGCAGGACCCTAGCAATCAGCCCCAGCATTTT,CASSLQDPSNQPQHF
TRBJ1-6,NA,16,many,TRBV4-2,TGTGCCAGCAGCCACAATACGAGAGGCGGAGGGCGGCACCTCCACTTT,CASSHNTRGGGRHLHF
TRBJ2-7,NA,13,many,TRBV28,TGTGCCAGCAATCTAGACGGTCTTTACGAGCAGTACTTC,CASNLDGLYEQYF
TRBJ2-7,TRBD2,15,many,TRBV5-1,TGCGCCAGCAGCGTGACTAGCGGGAGGCGGCTCGGGCAGTACTTC,CASSVTSGRRLGQYF
TRBJ1-2,NA,15,many,TRBV20-1,TGCAGTGCTAGAGATCCTCGGGGGCAGGGTTTATCCTACACCTTC,CSARDPRGQGLSYTF
TRBJ2-3,TRBD2,14,many,TRBV20-1,TGCAGTGCTAGAGGGGCGGGAGTAACAGATACGCAGTATTTT,CSARGAGVTDTQYF
TRBJ2-1,NA,16,many,TRBV5-1,TGCGCCAGCAGCTTGGGAGTAGCGGCCCCTTACAATGAGCAGTTCTTC,CASSLGVAAPYNEQFF